A single sample gave rise to the 3 T cell receptor beta chains below, sequenced in a study of blood T cell repertoires in COVID-19. TCRdb keeps only in-frame clones here, not all; method: immunoSEQ multiplex PCR. The data show 360,000 or so clones, with roughly 90% seen just once and approximately 1.5% held by the top ten. Material for sequencing was PBMCs or T cells enriched from blood (not recorded which). The origin of the receptors is a woman in her 30s who had recovered from COVID-19.

The J gene is TRBJ1-2, the V gene TRBV5-4, with 9 nucleotides matching TRBD1. V shed 4 bases, J shed 2 bases, and the junction held 6 bases outside the gene matches. The germline CDR1 and CDR2 sequences are SGHNT and YYREEE (reference sequence). This CDR3 comprises 15 residues. The CDR3 is CASSPLGQGNYGYTF. The CDR3 DNA reads TGTGCCAGCAGCCCCCTCGGACAGGGGAACTATGGCTACACCTTC.

The V gene is TRBV24-1, the J gene TRBJ2-5, with D possibly TRBD1 on 6 matching bases. CDR1 is KGHDR and CDR2 is SFDVKD in the germline V gene. V was pared by 7 bases and J by 5 bases, with 16 bases between. This CDR3 comprises 14 residues. The CDR3 reads CATRGHRETETQYF. DNA of the CDR3: TGTGCCACCAGGGGTCACAGGGAGACGGAGACCCAGTACTTC.

This clone was seen just once. The chain has TRBV6-5 and TRBJ1-2; TRBD1 matches at 8 bases. Germline-derived CDR1 and CDR2 are MNHEY and SVGAGI. V trimming: 2 bases; J trimming: 5 bases; junction bases outside the gene matches: 7. The CDR3 runs 15 residues. The CDR3, as DNA: TGTGCCAGCAGTTACGCACCGACAGGGGTTTATGGCTACACCTTC. The encoded protein is CASSYAPTGVYGYTF.